This is a list of T cell receptor beta chains from one sample in a study of blood T cell repertoires in COVID-19. Profiling relied on immunoSEQ multiplex PCR, and the TCRdb table lists in-frame clones only, not all of them. Of about 310,000 clones detected, around 90% appear once; the ten largest clones hold 1%. Sequencing used peripheral blood. The receptors derive from a man aged 45 to 65 with active or convalescent COVID-19. Both conserved end residues are part of each CDR3. D genes are given only for firm matches. Size is stated for part of the rows, as once, few or many counts, or as a class when the clone is expanded.

D | J | V | size | DNA | CDR3
TRBD1 | TRBJ1-6 | TRBV4-3 | . | TGCGCCAGCAGCCGGAACAGGGGAGGAGACTCACCCCTCCACTTT | CASSRNRGGDSPLHF
TRBD1 | TRBJ2-5 | TRBV19 | once | TGTGCCAGTAGTATTTCGGACAGGGGGCAAGAGACCCAGTACTTC | CASSISDRGQETQYF
TRBD1 | TRBJ2-2 | TRBV7-9 | . | TGTGCCAGCAGCACCCGGGACAGGGCCACCGGGGAGCTGTTTTTT | CASSTRDRATGELFF
. | TRBJ2-7 | TRBV10-3 | . | TGTGCCATCGGGGCCGCCTTCGGGCAGGGGACCTACGAGCAGTACTTC | CAIGAAFGQGTYEQYF
TRBD1 | TRBJ1-5 | TRBV6-5 | . | TGTGCCAGCAGTTGGCGACAGGGGAGCAATCAGCCCCAGCATTTT | CASSWRQGSNQPQHF
. | TRBJ2-6 | TRBV7-8 | . | TGTGCCAGCAGCCCTGACAGTTCCCTCTCTGGGGCCAACGTCCTGACTTTC | CASSPDSSLSGANVLTF
. | TRBJ2-5 | TRBV11-2 | . | TGTGCCAGCAGCTTAGTCCCGCAAGAGACCCAGTACTTC | CASSLVPQETQYF
. | TRBJ2-7 | TRBV27 | . | TGTGCCAGCAGTTTAATAACAGGCTACGAGCAGTACTTC | CASSLITGYEQYF
. | TRBJ1-4 | TRBV27 | . | TGTGCCAGCAGTTGGGGCAGAGCTAATGAAAAACTGTTTTTT | CASSWGRANEKLFF
TRBD1 | TRBJ2-7 | TRBV6-1 | few | TGTGCCAGCAGTGAAGAATTGAGGAGTAGAGGAGACAGGGATTACGAGCAGTACTTC | CASSEELRSRGDRDYEQYF
TRBD2 | TRBJ2-7 | TRBV18 | . | TGTGCCAGCTCACCGCAAGCGGGGGGGCTCTACGAGCAGTACTTC | CASSPQAGGLYEQYF
. | TRBJ2-5 | TRBV2 | . | TGTGCCAGCAGACCGGAGTGGGAGACCCAGTACTTC | CASRPEWETQYF
. | TRBJ2-7 | TRBV5-6 | once | TGTGCCAGCAGCTTGGGGACAGACTACGAGCAGTACTTC | CASSLGTDYEQYF
TRBD2 | TRBJ2-5 | TRBV5-1 | . | TGCGCCAGCAGCTCTAGCGGGGGTGATGAGACCCAGTACTTC | CASSSSGGDETQYF
TRBD1 | TRBJ2-6 | TRBV7-9 | . | TGTGCCAGCAGCGACGGACAGGGGGCAATCTCTGGGGCCAACGTCCTGACTTTC | CASSDGQGAISGANVLTF
TRBD1 | TRBJ1-6 | TRBV27 | . | TGTGCCAGCAGTTCCGACGACAGGGGAGGTTCACCCCTCCACTTT | CASSSDDRGGSPLHF
. | TRBJ1-5 | TRBV4-3 | . | TGCGCCAGCAGCCAATGGCCAAATAGCAATCAGCCCCAGCATTTT | CASSQWPNSNQPQHF
. | TRBJ1-3 | TRBV6-2/TRBV6-3 | few | TGTGCCAGCAGCCGGGCCTCCGCGCTCTCTGGAAACACCATATATTTT | CASSRASALSGNTIYF
TRBD1 | TRBJ1-1 | TRBV29-1 | . | TGCAGCGGGGTGGGGGACAGGGAGAACACTGAAGCTTTCTTT | CSGVGDRENTEAFF
TRBD1 | TRBJ2-1 | TRBV29-1 | . | TGCAGCGTTGGGGGGACAGGGGGCGGGCAGGTCGCCCACAATGAGCAGTTCTTC | CSVGGTGGGQVAHNEQFF
TRBD1 | TRBJ2-2 | TRBV4-1 | . | TGCGCCAGCAGCCAACCCAGGGGGAAGAACACCGGGGAGCTGTTTTTT | CASSQPRGKNTGELFF
. | TRBJ2-7 | TRBV28 | . | TGTGCCAGCTACCCCGGGGGAGGTACCTACGAGCAGTACTTC | CASYPGGGTYEQYF
TRBD1 | TRBJ2-7 | TRBV6-5 | . | TGTGCCAGCATTCCCCGACAGGGAGCTGGCTACGAGCAGTACTTC | CASIPRQGAGYEQYF
. | TRBJ2-2 | TRBV7-3 | . | TGTGCCAGCAGCTTAGGAGAGGCTACGAACACCGGGGAGCTGTTTTTT | CASSLGEATNTGELFF
TRBD1 | TRBJ1-1 | TRBV7-9 | once | TGTGCCAGCAGCCCTCTAGGGACAGGCCTGGGTGAAGCTTTCTTT | CASSPLGTGLGEAFF
TRBD1 | TRBJ1-4 | TRBV30 | . | TGTGCCTGGAGTGATCCGGGACAGGGTGACGAAAAACTGTTTTTT | CAWSDPGQGDEKLFF